One and the same sample provided the 11 T cell receptor beta chains below, sequenced in a study of CD8 T cells in Susac syndrome. An input of about 0.45 to 1 ug of RNA was subjected to reverse transcription using random hexamers. TCRdb ran MiXCR on the immunoSEQ multiplex PCR reads and lists one entry per CDR3 protein. In the table there are 150,000 to 250,000 distinct CDR3 sequences, around 96% of which are singletons. The sample taken for sequencing was CD4+ T cells from PBMCs. Receptors were obtained from a human donor with multiple sclerosis.

As for this clonotype: The CDR3 does not close with the conserved phenylalanine or tryptophan, likely indicating a read error. The chain links TRBV29-1 to TRBJ1-1; D unresolved. Germline CDR1 SQVTM, CDR2 ANQGSEA. The CDR3 runs to 13 residues. V dropped 4 bases and J dropped 5 bases, with 14 bases sitting between them. CDR3 region: CSVVRPMLTEAFL. The CDR3 DNA reads TGCAGCGTTGTACGCCCCATGCTAACTGAAGCTTTCCTT.

For this clonotype: An end of the junction does not agree with germline; a read error may underlie this. V is TRBV12-3 or TRBV12-4 and J is TRBJ2-7, with 9 bases matching TRBD2. The CDR3 runs 14 residues. The CDR3 nucleotides read TGTGCCAGCTGTTTGGGGCTAGCGGGGAACGAGCAGTACTTC. The encoded protein is CASCLGLAGNEQYF.

This chain uses TRBV30 with TRBJ2-7; 11 nucleotides match TRBD2. Germline CDR1 is GTSNPN and CDR2 is SVGIG (reference sequence). CDR3 length: 16 residues. The J segment lost 2 bases and the V segment lost 2 bases, leaving 8 bases of the junction unmatched. CDR3 DNA: TGTGCCTGGAGTCGCTTCGGGACTAGCGGAACCTACGAGCAGTACTTC. Its protein product is CAWSRFGTSGTYEQYF. Variable domain in full (rest from reference TRBV30 and TRBJ2-7): SQTIHQWPATLVQPVGSPLSLECTVEGTSNPNLYWYRQAAGRGLQLLFYSVGIGQISSEVPQNLSASRPQDRQFILSSKKLLLSDSGFYLCAWSRFGTSGTYEQYFGPGTRLTVT.

The chain carries TRBV7-3 and TRBJ2-6; 12 bases are shared with TRBD2. The trim removed 5 bases at V and 3 bases at J, leaving 5 bases unmatched. The CDR3 is made up of 17 amino acids. The germline V gene has CDR1 SGHTA and CDR2 FQGTGA. The CDR3 DNA is TGTGCCAGCAGCACTCTAGCGGGAGGGCTTGGGGCCAACGTCCTGACTTTC. It yields the protein CASSTLAGGLGANVLTF.

The CDR3: CSVAPGKRAEQYF. For the CDR3, the DNA is TGCAGCGTTGCGCCGGGTAAACGTGCTGAGCAGTACTTC. The V gene is TRBV29-1, the J gene TRBJ2-7; D unresolved. Between the trimmed V and J ends, which lost 4 bases and 7 bases, there was a span of 17 bases. Germline values: CDR1 SQVTM, CDR2 ANQGSEA. The CDR3 sequence is 13 residues long.

The rearrangement joins TRBV9 to TRBJ2-7; tentative D call: TRBD1 (5 bases). Trimming took off 4 bases at V and 3 bases at J, with 14 bases between the two ends. This CDR3 has 14 residues. Germline CDR1 reads SGDLS; CDR2 reads YYNGEE. The CDR3: CASSRDSFNYEQYF. CDR3 DNA: TGTGCCAGCAGCCGTGACAGTTTCAACTACGAGCAGTACTTC.

The chain employs TRBV30 and TRBJ2-3; TRBD2 is a possible D gene (6 bases). Trimming removed 7 bases from V and 3 bases from J, with 14 bases in between. The CDR3 is 13 amino acids. Germline V gene sequence: CDR1 GTSNPN, CDR2 SVGIG (reference sequence). The CDR3 sequence: CASTEGSTDTQYF. The CDR3 bases are TGTGCCTCGACGGAGGGGAGTACAGATACGCAGTATTTT.

The chain joins TRBV2 to TRBJ1-1; 9 bases agree with TRBD1. The CDR3 consists of 13 residues. The junction had 5 bases not matched to a gene; V was cut back by 8 bases and J by 4 bases. Germline lookup yields CDR1 SNHLY and CDR2 FYNNEI. In nucleotides, the CDR3 is TGTGCCAGCGAATTGGACAGGGGCACTGAAGCTTTCTTT. Its protein product is CASELDRGTEAFF.

The genes are TRBV9 and TRBJ2-1; tentative D call: TRBD1 (6 bases). V gave up 4 bases and J gave up 9 bases, with 14 bases separating them. Germline values: CDR1 SGDLS, CDR2 YYNGEE. The CDR3 is 13 amino acids. CDR3 in DNA: TGTGCCAGCAGCCCGACGACAGGTCCTGAGCAGTTCTTC. This gives the protein CASSPTTGPEQFF.

The CDR3 reads CASSWGRSTDTQYF. In DNA form, the CDR3 reads TGTGCCAGCAGCTGGGGCAGGAGCACAGATACGCAGTATTTT. The chain has TRBV12-3 or TRBV12-4 and TRBJ2-3; TRBD1 might be the D (5 bases). CDR3 length: 14 amino acids. V lost 6 bases, J lost 0 bases, and 10 bases lay in between.

The chain combines TRBV3-1 with TRBJ1-1; D is undetermined. V shed 4 bases and J shed 4 bases, with 10 bases lying between them. The CDR3 is 13 residues long. Looked up from germline, CDR1 is LGHDT and CDR2 is YNNKEL (reference sequence). Here the CDR3 reads CASSRPPTTEAFF. The CDR3 DNA sequence: TGTGCCAGCAGCCGACCGCCGACCACTGAAGCTTTCTTT.